Shown below are 2 T cell receptor beta chains from a single sample sequenced in a study of T-cell memory formation after mild COVID-19. Each CDR3 protein is one row after TCRdb ran MiXCR on the 5' RACE reads. The sample lists hundreds of thousands of distinct CDR3 sequences; less than 20% were seen once. Sequencing used PBMCs or a T cell subset sorted from them (not recorded which). All receptors come from a man between 18 and 29 years old who had mild COVID-19 (a few samples of this study predate the infection). Cell type and time point are not known.

This clonotype was counted ten times or more. The chain recombines TRBV4-1 with TRBJ2-2; possible D gene TRBD2, 6 bases. The CDR3 covers 16 residues. The germline V and J ends were trimmed by 0 bases and 0 bases, with 8 bases remaining between them. Germline V lookup: CDR1 MGHRA, CDR2 YSYEKL. As DNA, the CDR3 is TGCGCCAGCAGCCAAGAAACGGGGGCGAACACCGGGGAGCTGTTTTTT. Translation: CASSQETGANTGELFF.

The rearrangement links TRBV9 to TRBJ2-3; 9 nucleotides line up with TRBD2. The germline V gene has CDR1 SGDLS and CDR2 YYNGEE. The CDR3 spans 14 residues. With V trimmed by 4 bases and J by 5 bases, 5 bases remained unmatched. In DNA, the CDR3 is TGTGCCAGCAGCTTCCGGACTAGCGTAGATACGCAGTATTTT. Protein product: CASSFRTSVDTQYF.